Shown below are 18 T cell receptor beta chains from a single sample sequenced in a study of T-cell memory formation after mild COVID-19. TCRdb re-called the 5' RACE reads with MiXCR, one entry per CDR3 protein. Here the sample spans 250,000 to 300,000 distinct CDR3 sequences, about a sixth being singletons. What was sequenced was PBMCs or a T cell subset sorted from them (not recorded which). These receptors came from a man between 18 and 29 years old who had mild COVID-19 (a few samples of this study predate the infection). Cell type and time point are not known.

This clonotype was counted only a few times. This chain links TRBV20-1 with TRBJ1-2; perhaps TRBD1 as D (5 bases). Germline V gene lookup returns CDR1 DFQATT and CDR2 SNEGSKA (reference sequence). The ends were cut back, 2 bases at V and 8 bases at J, with 18 bases in the middle. This CDR3 comprises 14 residues. The CDR3, as DNA: TGCAGTGCTAGAAGGCAGGGTGTCGGTTTGGGCTACACCTTC. Amino acid sequence: CSARRQGVGLGYTF.

This clonotype came up a few times. This chain connects TRBV7-9 to TRBJ2-3; D might be TRBD2 (6 bases). Per germline, CDR1 SEHNR and CDR2 FQNEAQ (reference sequence). Trimming stripped 7 bases from V and 9 bases from J, with 11 bases between. The CDR3 contains 11 residues. CDR3 loop: CASTYGGTQYF. The DNA for the CDR3 is TGTGCCAGCACCTACGGGGGAACGCAGTATTTT.

V and J are TRBV10-3 and TRBJ2-7, with D unclear. The CDR3 length is 14 residues. Trimming took 4 bases from V and 0 from J, leaving 10 bases between them. Germline V lookup: CDR1 ENHRY, CDR2 SYGVKD. CDR3 in amino acids: CAISVDRSSYEQYF. The CDR3 DNA sequence: TGTGCCATCAGTGTGGACCGCAGCTCCTACGAGCAGTACTTC.

The chain links TRBV6-5 to TRBJ1-1, with no clear D. Germline-derived CDR1 and CDR2 are MNHEY and SVGAGI. The CDR3 has 13 amino acids. The germline V and J ends were trimmed by 8 bases and 0 bases, with 10 bases remaining between them. CDR3 in amino acids: CASGRTMNTEAFF. The CDR3 DNA follows: TGTGCCAGCGGCAGGACCATGAACACTGAAGCTTTCTTT.

This clonotype was seen more than once but under ten times. V is TRBV12-3 or TRBV12-4 and J is TRBJ2-7; possibly TRBD1 for D (5 bases). Trimming took off 4 bases at V and 1 base at J, with 8 bases between the two ends. This CDR3 spans 13 amino acids. The CDR3 DNA reads TGTGCCAGCAGTTACGGACAATCCTACGAGCAGTACGTC. Translating gives CASSYGQSYEQYV.

This clonotype was recorded many times. V and J are TRBV4-1 and TRBJ2-5, with D perhaps TRBD1 (6 bases). Looked up from germline, CDR1 is MGHRA and CDR2 is YSYEKL. This CDR3 has 17 amino acids. V dropped 3 bases and J dropped 1 base, with 18 bases sitting between them. In nucleotides, the CDR3 is TGCGCCAGCAGCCAGCGACAGGCGACAACCCTCCAAGAGACCCAGTACTTC. It encodes CASSQRQATTLQETQYF.

The chain combines TRBV10-3 with TRBJ2-3; D is unclear. The CDR3 loop spans 11 amino acids. Per the germline V gene, CDR1 is ENHRY and CDR2 is SYGVKD. V lost 6 bases and J 4 bases, leaving 5 bases between the germline ends. For the CDR3, the DNA is TGTGCCATCAGAGGGCCAGATACGCAGTATTTT. Protein sequence: CAIRGPDTQYF.

The rearrangement joins TRBV12-3 or TRBV12-4 to TRBJ1-1; D remains ambiguous. The V end lost 3 bases, the J end lost 11 bases, and 10 bases lay between the germline ends. The CDR3 is 11 residues long. The CDR3 here is CASSLERPAFF. The CDR3 DNA is TGTGCCAGCAGTTTGGAGAGGCCGGCTTTCTTT.

This clonotype came up a few times. The chain is built from TRBV14 and TRBJ2-2; D is uncertain. Germline V gives CDR1 SGHDN, CDR2 FVKESK. The CDR3 has 14 residues. Trimming shortened V by 4 bases and J by 4 bases, and 10 bases separated the two germline ends. This chain's CDR3 is CASSPLGPTGELFF. The DNA for the CDR3 is TGTGCCAGCAGCCCGCTAGGACCCACCGGGGAGCTGTTTTTT.

The table lists this clonotype with many counts. V gene TRBV6-6 combines with J gene TRBJ1-5; D remains ambiguous. This CDR3 contains 14 residues. V gave up 2 bases and J gave up 9 bases, with 14 bases separating them. Per the germline V gene, CDR1 is MNHNY and CDR2 is SVGAGI (reference sequence). CDR3 residues: CASSYLKTDLPQHF. CDR3 coding DNA: TGTGCCAGCAGTTACCTCAAGACCGATTTGCCCCAGCATTTT.

This clonotype occurred a few times. This chain joins TRBV6-2 or TRBV6-3 and TRBJ2-4, with D maybe TRBD1 (5 bases). V was trimmed by 7 bases and J by 6 bases, leaving 13 bases between them. The CDR3 loop spans 13 amino acids. Germline V gene lookup returns CDR1 MNHEY and CDR2 SVGEGT. The CDR3 nucleotides are TGTGCCAGCAATCTACAAGGGGTAAACATTCAGTACTTC. Translated: CASNLQGVNIQYF.

The chain joins TRBV12-3 or TRBV12-4 to TRBJ1-1; D possibly corresponds to TRBD1 (6 bases). With 5 bases removed from V and 0 bases from J, the gap between germline ends came to 13 bases. The CDR3 totals 15 residues. The CDR3 sequence is CASSLQGPLNTEAFF. The CDR3 DNA follows: TGTGCCAGCAGTCTCCAGGGGCCTCTGAACACTGAAGCTTTCTTT.

This chain links TRBV4-2 with TRBJ1-3, with D possibly matching TRBD1 (5 bases). The length of the CDR3 is 16 residues. Per germline, CDR1 LGHNA and CDR2 YNFKEQ. Deletions cut 0 bases from V and 1 base from J, with 10 bases between. CDR3 nucleotide sequence: TGTGCCAGCAGCCAAGATTCAGGGAGGTCTGGAAACACCATATATTTT. It is translated as CASSQDSGRSGNTIYF.

The rearrangement joins TRBV10-3 to TRBJ2-1, with D possibly being TRBD2 (5 bases). V lost 6 bases, J lost 5 bases, and 20 bases lay in between. This CDR3 spans 16 amino acids. Germline CDR1 ENHRY, CDR2 SYGVKD. DNA of the CDR3: TGTGCCATCAGCCCATTGGCGGGTGGGTCCCACAATGAGCAGTTCTTC. Protein product: CAISPLAGGSHNEQFF.

The V and J genes are TRBV7-9 and TRBJ1-2, with D possibly matching TRBD1 (5 bases). The germline V gene encodes CDR1 SEHNR and CDR2 FQNEAQ (reference sequence). The CDR3 is made up of 13 amino acids. The V end was cut by 11 bases, the J end by 7 bases, with 20 bases between. As DNA, the CDR3 is TGTGCCGGGGGTCGGACAATTAACCGTGGCTACACCTTC. Translation: CAGGRTINRGYTF.

This sequence joins TRBV7-6 and TRBJ1-6; D is unclear. Germline CDR1 reads SGHVS; CDR2 reads FNYEAQ. The CDR3 is made up of 13 amino acids. V lost 0 bases, J lost 8 bases, and 5 bases lay in between. DNA of the CDR3: TGTGCCAGCAGCTTAGCTACGGATTCACCCCTCCACTTT. This codes for CASSLATDSPLHF.

The chain is built from TRBV7-2 and TRBJ2-1, with 9 positions matching TRBD1. Losses at the gene ends were 4 bases for V and 16 bases for J; bases not matched to a gene: 5. This CDR3 comprises 11 residues. Germline loops: CDR1 SGHTA, CDR2 FQGNSA. CDR3 protein: CASSWDRAPFF. CDR3 nucleotide sequence: TGTGCCAGCAGCTGGGACAGGGCCCCCTTCTTC.

The chain has TRBV11-2 and TRBJ2-4, with 7 bases identical to TRBD1. The CDR3 spans 15 residues. CDR1 is SGHAT, CDR2 FQNNGV, per germline. The trim removed 3 bases at V and 2 bases at J, leaving 4 bases unmatched. In DNA, the CDR3 is TGTGCCAGCAGCTTGAGGGGGCTTACCAAAAACATTCAGTACTTC. Protein sequence: CASSLRGLTKNIQYF.